The T cell receptor beta chain under discussion was sequenced for a study of cytomegalovirus exposure and HLA in healthy donors. Here immunoSEQ multiplex PCR was the method, and the copy in TCRdb shows in-frame clones only, minus some. The repertoire holds a few hundred thousand clones, with around 89% as singletons. The V and J ends lost 6 bases and 0 bases respectively, with 14 bases between them. The CDR3 totals 16 residues. Germline CDR1 reads MDHEN; CDR2 reads SYDVKM. The source material was PBMCs. The clonotype originates from a young woman in good health and CMV-seronegative. The rearrangement uses TRBV28 and TRBJ1-4, with D maybe TRBD1 (5 bases). CDR3 residues: CASSRPGVSTNEKLFF. CDR3 nucleotides: TGTGCCAGCAGCCGCCCGGGGGTCTCAACTAATGAAAAACTGTTTTTT.